This T cell receptor beta chain was obtained from a study of blood T cell repertoires in COVID-19. Study-level information: COVID-19 samples from acute and convalescent phases originated in the United States, Italy and Spain. The analysed material was cDNA or gDNA that came from T cells, B-cell-depleted T cells, or PBMCs.

Only a few counts were recorded for this clone. How the authors handled the data: How many nucleated cells were present was estimated from reference gene primer amplification. Produced via immunoSEQ multiplex PCR; TCRdb's table is partial and in-frame only. V, J and clone size reflect that table, while D and trimming were determined from the DNA. The sample carries 150,000 to 180,000 clones, about three quarters recorded once. CDR3 length: 14 amino acids. The junction had 5 bases not matched to a gene; V was cut back by 5 bases and J by 3 bases. Germline V gives CDR1 SGHTA, CDR2 FQGTGA. This chain joins TRBV7-3 and TRBJ2-7; 9 positions match TRBD1. The sample consisted of peripheral blood. This receptor was identified in a man older than 75 with acute or convalescent COVID-19. CDR3 nucleotide sequence: TGTGCCAGCAGCGCGACAGGGGGTCACTACGAGCAGTACTTC. As protein: CASSATGGHYEQYF. Filled out from reference TRBV7-3 and TRBJ2-7, the complete variable domain reads GAGVSQTPSNKVTEKGKYVELRCDPISGHTALYWYRQSLGQGPEFLIYFQGTGAADDSGLPNDRFFAVRPEGSVSTLKIQRTERGDSAVYLCASSATGGHYEQYFGPGTRLTVT.